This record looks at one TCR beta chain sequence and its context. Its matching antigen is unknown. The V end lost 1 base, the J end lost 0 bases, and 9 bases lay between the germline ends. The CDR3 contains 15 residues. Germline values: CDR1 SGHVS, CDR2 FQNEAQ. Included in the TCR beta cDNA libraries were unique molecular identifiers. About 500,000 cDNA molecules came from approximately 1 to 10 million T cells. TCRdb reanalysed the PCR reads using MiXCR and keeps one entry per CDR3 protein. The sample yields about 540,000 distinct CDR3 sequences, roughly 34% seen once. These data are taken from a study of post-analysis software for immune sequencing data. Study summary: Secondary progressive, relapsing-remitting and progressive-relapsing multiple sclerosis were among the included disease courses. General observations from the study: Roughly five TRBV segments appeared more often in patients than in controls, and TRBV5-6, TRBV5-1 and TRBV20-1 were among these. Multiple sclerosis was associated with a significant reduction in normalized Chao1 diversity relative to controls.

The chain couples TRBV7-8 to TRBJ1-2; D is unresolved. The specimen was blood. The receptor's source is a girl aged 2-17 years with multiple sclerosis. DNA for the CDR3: TGTGCCAGCAGCTTAGGGACCGTAGCTAACTATGGCTACACCTTC. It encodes CASSLGTVANYGYTF.